One sample yielded the 29 T cell receptor beta chains listed below, sequenced in a study of tumor and adjacent non-tumor tissue in lung cancer. The template was RNA from unsorted bulk tissue. TCRbeta libraries were built with three rounds of nested PCR, modified from ARM-PCR. One entry per CDR3 protein, called by TCRdb with MiXCR from the multiplex PCR reads. The sample yields about 66,000 distinct CDR3 sequences, around 73% seen once. Sequencing used lung tumor tissue. The receptors come from a man aged 60 to 75 with non-small cell lung cancer.

This clonotype was recorded once. Germline is not matched at one junction end, which may reflect a read error. DNA of the CDR3: TGTGCCAACAGTTACTCGTGGTCACCGACGGAAGAGACCCAGTACTTC. It encodes CANSYSWSPTEETQYF. The V and J genes are TRBV6-6 and TRBJ2-5; no clear D. This CDR3 is 16 amino acids long. The germline CDR1 and CDR2 sequences are MNHNY and SVGAGI (reference sequence).

On this clonotype itself: At one of its ends the junction is not consistent with the germline gene, which may arise from a read error. The CDR3 DNA follows: TGCGCCAGCAGAAACAGGGTGATAAACACCGAGGAGCTGTTTTTT. Protein product: CASRNRVINTEELFF. The chain joins TRBV5-1 to TRBJ2-2; possibly TRBD1 for D (6 bases). Germline V CDR1 and CDR2: SGHRS, YFSETQ. The CDR3 extends over 15 amino acids.

About this clonotype: The CDR3 does not end in the conserved phenylalanine or tryptophan, so this is likely a read error. It is unclear where the CDR3 begins or ends on the DNA, so no DNA is shown, and the CDR3 is as TCRdb lists it. V usage is TRBV12-2 and J usage is TRBJ1-5. TRBV12-2 is labeled a pseudogene. The CDR3 spans 15 residues, counting both ends. CDR3 region: CASRLARFGNQSQHV.

As to this clonotype: One end of the junction varies from germline; a read error may be responsible. This chain connects TRBV29-1 to TRBJ2-1; 8 nucleotides agree with TRBD2. Germline V CDR1 and CDR2: SQVTM, ANQGSEA. The CDR3 runs 15 residues. In DNA, the CDR3 is TGCAGCGTTCCACAATTAGCGGGATCTGGGAATGAACAGTCCTTC. Protein product: CSVPQLAGSGNEQSF.

This clonotype has just a few counts. This sequence joins TRBV2 and TRBJ2-2, with TRBD2 identical over 9 bases. With V trimmed by 7 bases and J by 0 bases, 15 bases remained unmatched. Germline CDR1 SNHLY, CDR2 FYNNEI. This CDR3 has 19 amino acids. The chain's CDR3 is CASKWTSARHTANTGELFF. CDR3 sequence (DNA): TGTGCCAGCAAATGGACTAGCGCTCGACATACCGCGAACACCGGGGAGCTGTTTTTT.

This clonotype was seen only once. The junction departs from germline at one end; a sequencing error may be responsible. This chain connects TRBV29-1 to TRBJ2-3; possible D gene TRBD2, 7 bases. CDR3 size: 14 residues. CDR1 SQVTM and CDR2 ANQGSEA come from the germline V gene. This chain's CDR3 is CSSGRGAATDTQYF. The CDR3 nucleotides read TGCAGCTCTGGGAGGGGGGCCGCCACAGATACCCAGTATTTT.

In the case of this clonotype: The junction departs from the called germline gene at one end, perhaps through a read error. The chain is built from TRBV6-5 and TRBJ1-2; D is ambiguous. CDR1 MNHEY and CDR2 SVGAGI come from the germline V gene. The CDR3 is 14 amino acids. The CDR3 protein is CASSTLVTNYGYTF. As DNA, the CDR3 is TGTGCGAGCAGCACCCTGGTTACTAACTATGGCTACACCTTC.

Concerning this clonotype itself: Given a much more abundant clone one base away, this may be a read error. The chain uses TRBV7-9 and TRBJ2-3, with unresolved D. The CDR3 spans 13 residues. The germline V and J ends were trimmed by 10 bases and 2 bases, with 13 bases remaining between them. Germline lookup yields CDR1 SEHNR and CDR2 FQNEAQ (reference sequence). The CDR3 nucleotides read TGTGCCACCTTGGGCCGATTCACAGATACGCAGTATTTT. It encodes CATLGRFTDTQYF.

About this clonotype: A junction boundary mismatches the germline segment, possibly from a read error. V gene TRBV29-1 combines with J gene TRBJ1-1; D is possibly TRBD1 (6 bases). CDR1 is SQVTM, CDR2 ANQGSEA, per germline. The CDR3 length is 15 residues. The DNA of the CDR3 is TGCAGCGTTGGAGGAGGTGAGGGGGTTCTCACTGAAGCTTTCTTC. This translates into CSVGGGEGVLTEAFF.

This clonotype was observed a handful of times. This may be a read error: a much more frequent sequence differs by one nucleotide. This chain links TRBV6-2 or TRBV6-3 with TRBJ2-6, with D maybe TRBD1 (6 bases). The CDR3 is 18 residues long. Germline V CDR1 and CDR2: MNHEY, SVGEGT. The CDR3 here is CVSSYLTGPSSGANVLTF. The DNA of the CDR3 is TGTGTCAGCAGTTACCTGACAGGACCCAGCTCTGGGGCCAACGTCCTGACTTTC.

On this clonotype itself: Given the absence of the conserved phenylalanine or tryptophan at the CDR3 end, a read error is likely. No DNA is shown, since the ends of the CDR3 on it are uncertain; the CDR3 is the one TCRdb lists. This rearrangement joins TRBV6-6 to TRBJ1-1; the table's D call, TRBD1, was not checked against the DNA. The CDR3 is 13 residues long, ends included. The germline gives CDR1 MNHNY, CDR2 SVGAGI (reference sequence). CDR3 sequence: CASRPQGMAEASS.

With respect to this clonotype: Just one base apart from a much larger clone, this may be a read error. This chain links TRBV10-3 with TRBJ2-7; D might be TRBD1 (6 bases). The CDR3 length is 15 residues. Germline lookup yields CDR1 ENHRY and CDR2 SYGVKD. The CDR3 sequence: CTIRSTGTTSYEQYF. In nucleotides, the CDR3 is TGTACCATCAGATCCACCGGGACAACCTCCTACGAGCAGTACTTC.

Notes on this clonotype: The junction departs from germline at one end; a sequencing error may be responsible. V and J are TRBV20-1 and TRBJ2-7, with 8 bases that match TRBD2. Germline V lookup: CDR1 DFQATT, CDR2 SNEGSKA (reference sequence). The CDR3 contains 15 residues. In DNA, the CDR3 is TGCAGTGCTAGAAGTCGCGGGACTAGGTGCTACGAGCATTACTTC. It translates to CSARSRGTRCYEHYF.

To note about this clonotype: The final CDR3 position lacks the conserved phenylalanine or tryptophan, pointing to a likely read error. The J gene is TRBJ2-1, the V gene TRBV12-3 or TRBV12-4; 7 bases match TRBD2. The CDR3 covers 15 residues. In DNA form, the CDR3 reads TGTGTCAGCAGTTTCCCTCAGCGGGACTACAATGAGCAGTTCATC. Residues: CVSSFPQRDYNEQFI.

This clonotype was seen ten or more times. The chain has TRBV5-6 and TRBJ1-6; D is unclear. CDR3 size: 16 residues. V was trimmed by 5 bases and J by 0 bases, leaving 12 bases between them. Germline-derived CDR1 and CDR2 are SGHDT and YYEEEE. CDR3 bases: TGTGCCAGCAGACCCGAAGTCTGCTCCTATAATTCACCCCTCCACTTT. Its translation: CASRPEVCSYNSPLHF.

This clonotype has a single count. At one end, the junction sequence differs from germline, possibly due to a read error. The chain uses TRBV11-1 and TRBJ2-7; 8 bases match TRBD2. This CDR3 is 13 amino acids long. The germline gives CDR1 SGHAT, CDR2 FQDESV (reference sequence). The DNA of the CDR3 is TGTGTCAGCAGCCCCGGATCGGGGGGGGAGCAGTACTTC. Its translation is CVSSPGSGGEQYF.

In this sample, this clonotype turned up many times. In nucleotides, the CDR3 is TGCAGTGCTAGCCCTCAAGCGGGAGAGTCCTACGAGCAGTACTTC. This codes for CSASPQAGESYEQYF. This chain links TRBV20-1 with TRBJ2-7; TRBD2 agrees at 8 bases. CDR1 is DFQATT and CDR2 is SNEGSKA in the germline V gene (reference sequence). J lost 1 base, V lost 3 bases, and 8 bases had no gene match. The CDR3 sequence is 15 residues long.

As concerns this clonotype: Mismatch with germline at one junction end may stem from a read error. The chain links TRBV12-3 or TRBV12-4 to TRBJ1-1; weak D call: TRBD1 (5 bases). The CDR3 contains 13 residues. CDR3 amino acids: CVSKIEGGAEVFF. As DNA, the CDR3 is TGTGTCAGCAAAATTGAGGGAGGGGCTGAAGTTTTCTTT.

The chain carries TRBV29-1 and TRBJ2-7, with TRBD1 matching over 8 bases. CDR3 length: 14 residues. With 6 bases clipped from V and 5 bases from J, the junction kept 12 bases outside the gene matches. The germline V gene has CDR1 SQVTM and CDR2 ANQGSEA. CDR3 DNA: TGCAGCGTCAGAGCCAGGACAGGGCGTAACGAGCAGTACTTC. Translating it yields CSVRARTGRNEQYF.

Concerning this clonotype itself: One end of the junction is discordant with germline, which a read error may explain. The V call is TRBV10-3, the J call TRBJ2-2; the D is unclear. Germline assignment: CDR1 ENHRY and CDR2 SYGVKD. The CDR3 has 16 amino acids. CDR3 region: CAISESRWMNTGELFF. For the CDR3, the DNA is TGTGCCATCAGTGAGTCAAGGTGGATGAACACTGGGGAGCTGTTTTTT.

This clonotype was observed many times. The rearrangement links TRBV6-5 to TRBJ2-3; D is unclear. V was cut by 3 bases and J by 1 base, with 8 bases left in between. Germline CDR1 MNHEY, CDR2 SVGAGI. CDR3 length: 14 residues. CDR3: CASSYGYRTDTQYF. Written as DNA, the CDR3 is TGTGCCAGCAGTTATGGGTATCGCACAGATACGCAGTATTTT.

About this clonotype: At one end the junction does not follow the germline gene, possibly because of a read error. The genes are TRBV5-6 and TRBJ1-5; no firm D call. The CDR3 is 16 residues long. The germline V gene encodes CDR1 SGHDT and CDR2 YYEEEE. The CDR3 here is CVSSLGGYSGYQPQHF. The CDR3 DNA follows: TGTGTCAGCAGCTTGGGAGGCTATTCGGGTTATCAGCCCCAGCATTTT. Variable domain in full (rest from reference TRBV5-6 and TRBJ1-5): DAGVTQSPTHLIKTRGQQVTLRCSPKSGHDTVSWYQQALGQGPQFIFQYYEEEERQRGNFPDRFSGHQFPNYSSELNVNALLLGDSALYLCVSSLGGYSGYQPQHFGDGTRLSIL.

This clonotype was found many times. The rearrangement uses TRBV10-3 and TRBJ2-1; D might be TRBD2 (6 bases). CDR3 length: 15 amino acids. Trimming stripped 4 bases from V and 6 bases from J, with 16 bases between. Germline V CDR1 and CDR2: ENHRY, SYGVKD. This CDR3 is CAISAGDLLGNEQFF. The CDR3 nucleotides read TGTGCCATCAGTGCGGGGGACCTCCTGGGCAATGAGCAGTTCTTC.

Of note for this clonotype: The junction differs from germline at one of its ends, possibly a read error. This chain connects TRBV29-1 to TRBJ1-2, with a tentative D call TRBD1 (5 bases). Germline CDR1 reads SQVTM; CDR2 reads ANQGSEA. The CDR3 sequence is 14 residues long. The CDR3: CSVEDKQGEVWLYF. For the CDR3, the DNA is TGCAGCGTTGAAGATAAGCAGGGTGAGGTATGGCTATACTTC. The variable domain in full, completed from reference TRBV29-1 and TRBJ1-2, reads SAVISQKPSRDICQRGTSLTIQCQVDSQVTMMFWYRQQPGQSLTLIATANQGSEATYESGFVIDKFPISRPNLTFSTLTVSNMSPEDSSIYLCSVEDKQGEVWLYFGSGTRLTVV.

Comments on this clonotype: Here the CDR3 omits its conserved ending phenylalanine or tryptophan, so a read error is the likely source. The chain couples TRBV20-1 to TRBJ2-1, with D perhaps given as TRBD1 or TRBD2 (6 bases each). CDR1 and CDR2 from the germline V gene are DFQATT and SNEGSKA (reference sequence). V lost 5 bases, J lost 2 bases, and 19 bases lay in between. The CDR3 is 16 residues long. The CDR3 nucleotides read TGCAGTGCTCCCTCCCGTAGGAGGGGGACCTACAATGAGCAGTTCTGC. Encoded protein: CSAPSRRRGTYNEQFC.

Details on this clonotype: The junction does not match germline at one end; this may be a read error. V is TRBV6-6 and J is TRBJ2-3; tentatively, D is TRBD1 (5 bases). Germline CDR1 is MNHNY and CDR2 is SVGAGI (reference sequence). CDR3 length equals 16 residues. DNA of the CDR3: TGTACCAGCAGTAACCACTTGGGGCTGTTCCCAGATACGCAGTATTTT. Protein: CTSSNHLGLFPDTQYF.

This chain connects TRBV29-1 to TRBJ1-1; D possibly corresponds to TRBD1 (5 bases). Looked up from germline, CDR1 is SQVTM and CDR2 is ANQGSEA. The CDR3 spans 13 residues. The V end was cut by 7 bases, the J end by 1 base, with 13 bases between. For the CDR3, the DNA is TGCAGCGCCTCGGTGGGGGGGAACACTGAAGCTTTCTTT. Amino acids: CSASVGGNTEAFF.

About this clonotype itself: One junction end disagrees with the germline gene, perhaps due to a read error. CDR3 sequence (DNA): TGCAGCGTTGATTTGGGGGGAGGGGCCAACGACCTGACTTTC. Its protein is CSVDLGGGANDLTF. This rearrangement joins TRBV29-1 to TRBJ2-6; 7 bases align to TRBD2. CDR1 is SQVTM, CDR2 ANQGSEA, per germline. The CDR3 contains 14 residues.

This chain links TRBV20-1 with TRBJ2-3; 8 positions agree with TRBD2. V lost 5 bases, J lost 5 bases, and 9 bases stayed unmatched. This CDR3 contains 14 residues. CDR1 and CDR2 (germline): DFQATT, SNEGSKA (reference sequence). CDR3 sequence reads: CSARVAGSRDTQYF. Written as DNA, the CDR3 is TGCAGTGCTCGTGTAGCGGGGAGTAGAGATACGCAGTATTTT.